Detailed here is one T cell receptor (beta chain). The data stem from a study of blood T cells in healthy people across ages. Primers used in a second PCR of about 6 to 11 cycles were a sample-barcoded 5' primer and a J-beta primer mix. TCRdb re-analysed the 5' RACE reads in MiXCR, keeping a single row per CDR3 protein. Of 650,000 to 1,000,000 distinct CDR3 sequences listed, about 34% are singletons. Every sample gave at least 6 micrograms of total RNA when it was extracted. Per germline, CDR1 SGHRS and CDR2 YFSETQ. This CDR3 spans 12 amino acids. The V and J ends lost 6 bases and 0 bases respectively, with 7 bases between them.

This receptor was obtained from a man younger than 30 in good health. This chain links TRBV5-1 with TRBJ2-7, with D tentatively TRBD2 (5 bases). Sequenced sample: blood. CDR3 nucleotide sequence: TGCGCCAGCACCCGGGACTCCTACGAGCAGTACTTC. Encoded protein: CASTRDSYEQYF.